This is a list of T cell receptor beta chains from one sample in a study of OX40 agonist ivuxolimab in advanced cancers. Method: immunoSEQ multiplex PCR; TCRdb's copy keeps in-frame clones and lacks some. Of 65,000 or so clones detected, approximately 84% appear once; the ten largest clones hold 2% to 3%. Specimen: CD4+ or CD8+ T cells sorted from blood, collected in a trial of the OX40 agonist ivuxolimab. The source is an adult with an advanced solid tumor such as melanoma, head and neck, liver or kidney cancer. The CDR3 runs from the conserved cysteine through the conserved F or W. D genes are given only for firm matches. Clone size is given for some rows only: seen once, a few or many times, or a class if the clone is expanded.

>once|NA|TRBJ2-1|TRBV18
TGTGCCAGCTCGCCAGGGATCGAGGGGGGCAATGAGCAGTTCTTC
CASSPGIEGGNEQFF
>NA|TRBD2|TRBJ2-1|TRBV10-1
TGCGCCAGCAGTGAGTCGGGAGGGACTAAAAATCACAATGAGCAGTTCTTC
CASSESGGTKNHNEQFF
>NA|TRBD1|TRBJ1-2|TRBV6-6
TGTGCCAGCAGCCCCACAGGGGACTATGGCTACACCTTC
CASSPTGDYGYTF
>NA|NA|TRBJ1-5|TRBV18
TGTGCCAGCTCACTCAACACGGACCAGCCCCAGCATTTT
CASSLNTDQPQHF
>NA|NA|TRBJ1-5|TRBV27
TGTGCCAGCACCTACAGGGTAGGTCAGCCCCAGCATTTT
CASTYRVGQPQHF
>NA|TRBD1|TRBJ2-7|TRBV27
TGTGCCAGCAGGGGACAGGGTCCCTACGAGCAGTACTTC
CASRGQGPYEQYF
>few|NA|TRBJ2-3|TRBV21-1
TGTGCCAGCAGCAAGTGGGACAAGAGGAGCACAGATACGCAGTATTTT
CASSKWDKRSTDTQYF
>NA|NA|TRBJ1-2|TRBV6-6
TGTGCCAGCAGCCAAATTACAGGGAGTTATGGCTACACCTTC
CASSQITGSYGYTF
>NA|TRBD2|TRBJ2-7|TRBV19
TGTGCCAGTAGTTTAATAGCGGGAGGGAACTCCTACGAGCAGTACTTC
CASSLIAGGNSYEQYF
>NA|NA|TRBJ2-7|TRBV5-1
TGCGCCAGCAGCTCAACACCCTACGAGCAGTACTTC
CASSSTPYEQYF
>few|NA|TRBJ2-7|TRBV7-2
TGTGCCAGCAGCCCAAACACGGGGAGAGTATACGAGCAGTACTTC
CASSPNTGRVYEQYF
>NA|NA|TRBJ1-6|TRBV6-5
TGTGCCAGCAGCCGTCTGACCCAGGGGAATTCACCCCTCCACTTT
CASSRLTQGNSPLHF
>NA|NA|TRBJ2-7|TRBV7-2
TGTGCCAGCAGCTTAGACTCCGGAAACCCCTACGAGCAGTACTTC
CASSLDSGNPYEQYF
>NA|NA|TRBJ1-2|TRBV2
TGTGCCAGCAGTGAATCGGCCAGCTTCTATGGCTACACCTTC
CASSESASFYGYTF
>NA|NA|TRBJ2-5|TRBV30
TGTGCCTGGAGTCGCCAGGGGGGTTCAGAGACCCAGTACTTC
CAWSRQGGSETQYF
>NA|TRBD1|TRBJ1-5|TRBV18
TGTGCCAGCTCACCACGAGGACAGGGGGGGAGCGGGGATCAGCCCCAGCATTTT
CASSPRGQGGSGDQPQHF
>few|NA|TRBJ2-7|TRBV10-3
TGTGCCATCGGCGAAAACTACGAGCAGTACTTC
CAIGENYEQYF
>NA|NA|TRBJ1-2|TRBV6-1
TGTGCCAGCAGTGTACAGACCTATACCGATGGCTACACCTTC
CASSVQTYTDGYTF
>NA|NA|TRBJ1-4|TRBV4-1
TGCGCCAGCAGCCAAGAGAGGGGCAGGGCTGGTTTGGGTGAAAAACTGTTTTTT
CASSQERGRAGLGEKLFF
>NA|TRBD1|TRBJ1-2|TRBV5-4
TGTGCCAGCAGCTTGGAGGGGGCGTACTATGGCTACACCTTC
CASSLEGAYYGYTF
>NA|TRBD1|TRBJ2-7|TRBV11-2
TGTGCCAGCAGCTACCCGGGACAGGGAAGCTCCTACGAGCAGTACTTC
CASSYPGQGSSYEQYF
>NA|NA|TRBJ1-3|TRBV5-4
TGTGCCAGCAGCTTCGACGTTAAGGGTGGCCCTGGAAACACCATATATTTT
CASSFDVKGGPGNTIYF
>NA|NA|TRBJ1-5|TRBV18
TGTGCCAGCTCACCCCAGGAGGGTGGCAATCAGCCCCAGCATTTT
CASSPQEGGNQPQHF
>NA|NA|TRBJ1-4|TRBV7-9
TGTGCCAGCAGCCCAAACGGAGCAAGGGAAAAACTGTTTTTT
CASSPNGAREKLFF
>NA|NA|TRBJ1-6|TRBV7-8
TGTGCCAGCAGCTTAGGTGGCCCCAGCTCCTATAATTCACCCCTCCACTTT
CASSLGGPSSYNSPLHF
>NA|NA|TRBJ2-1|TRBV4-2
TGTGCCAGCAGCCAAGAAAGAAGTTCTACGGGTCCCAATGAGCAGTTCTTC
CASSQERSSTGPNEQFF
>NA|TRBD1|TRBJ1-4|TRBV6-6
TGTGCCAGCAGTTACAGGGGGCCGACTAATGAAAAACTGTTTTTT
CASSYRGPTNEKLFF
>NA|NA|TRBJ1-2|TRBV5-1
TGCGCCAGCAGGGAAGGGTCCTATGGCTACACCTTC
CASREGSYGYTF
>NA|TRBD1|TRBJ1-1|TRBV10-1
TGCGCCAGCAGTACAGGGGGCACTGAAGCTTTCTTT
CASSTGGTEAFF
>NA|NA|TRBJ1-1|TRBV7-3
TGTGCCAGCAGCTTAATGGAGGACACTGAAGCTTTCTTT
CASSLMEDTEAFF
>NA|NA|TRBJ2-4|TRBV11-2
TGTGCCAGCAGCTTGGTGGGAGCCAAAAACATTCAGTACTTC
CASSLVGAKNIQYF
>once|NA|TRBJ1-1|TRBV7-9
TGTGCCAGCAGGCCGAGGTGGGCCGAAAAAAACACTGAAGCTTTCTTT
CASRPRWAEKNTEAFF
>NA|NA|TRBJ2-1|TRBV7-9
TGTGCCAGCAGCCCCCCCATGGGACGAATCAATGAGCAGTTCTTC
CASSPPMGRINEQFF
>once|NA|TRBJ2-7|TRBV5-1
TGCGCCAGCAGCTTGCAGTCCCGAGCGGGCCCCGGCCCCTACGAGCAGTACTTC
CASSLQSRAGPGPYEQYF
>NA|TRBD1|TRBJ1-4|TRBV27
TGTGCCAGCAGTTTAAGCGGCAGGGGGAGAGAAAAACTGTTTTTT
CASSLSGRGREKLFF
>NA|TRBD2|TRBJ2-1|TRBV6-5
TGTGCCAGCCGGGAAGCGGGAGGGGACAATGAGCAGTTCTTC
CASREAGGDNEQFF
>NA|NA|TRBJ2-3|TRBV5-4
TGTGCCAGCAGCGTAGGGACGGAAGAGACGCAGTATTTT
CASSVGTEETQYF
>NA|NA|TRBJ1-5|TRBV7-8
TGTGCCAGCAGCTGGTATTCCGGGACAATCATAAATCAGCCCCAGCATTTT
CASSWYSGTIINQPQHF
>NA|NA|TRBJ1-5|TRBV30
TGTGCCTGTGACTCGGGCAATCAGCCCCAGCATTTT
CACDSGNQPQHF
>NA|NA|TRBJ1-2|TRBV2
TGTGCCAGCAGTGATTTAAGGTCTTACTATGGCTACACCTTC
CASSDLRSYYGYTF
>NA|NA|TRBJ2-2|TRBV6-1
TGTGCCAGCAATCTTGTTACGGGAACCGGGGAGCTGTTTTTT
CASNLVTGTGELFF
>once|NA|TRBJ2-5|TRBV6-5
TGTGCCAGCAGCTTTACAGGGGAGACCCAGTACTTC
CASSFTGETQYF
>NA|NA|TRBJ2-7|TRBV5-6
TGTGCCAGCAGCTTGGCCTACGAGCAGTACTTC
CASSLAYEQYF
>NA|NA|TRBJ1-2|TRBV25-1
TGTGCCAGCAGTGCAAGGGTTAACTATGGCTACACCTTC
CASSARVNYGYTF
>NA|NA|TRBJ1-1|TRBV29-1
TGCAGCGTTGTGCCGCAGAACACTGAAGCTTTCTTT
CSVVPQNTEAFF
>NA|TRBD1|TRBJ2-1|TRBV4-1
TGCGCCAGCAGCAGATCCGGGACAGGGGTCCACAATGAGCAGTTCTTC
CASSRSGTGVHNEQFF
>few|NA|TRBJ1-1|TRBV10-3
TGTGCCATCAGTGATAGGCGCGGACTTAACACTGAAGCTTTCTTT
CAISDRRGLNTEAFF
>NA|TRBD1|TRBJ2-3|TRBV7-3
TGTGCCAGCAGCTTAAACGAGGGGGCCCGAACAGATACGCAGTATTTT
CASSLNEGARTDTQYF
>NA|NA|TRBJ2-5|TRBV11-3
TGTGCCAGCAGAGCCCCAGGGGAGGAGACCCAGTACTTC
CASRAPGEETQYF
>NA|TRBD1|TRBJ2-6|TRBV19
TGTGCCAGCACTAGCCCGGGACAGGGGTCTGGGGCCAACGTCCTGACTTTC
CASTSPGQGSGANVLTF
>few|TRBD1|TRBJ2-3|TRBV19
TGTGCCAGTAGTGGGAGGGACAGGGGGACAGATACGCAGTATTTT
CASSGRDRGTDTQYF